These 31 T cell receptor beta chains originate from one sample sequenced in a study of persistence of HIV-infected CD4 T cells (dated by TCRdb to about 2020). The immunoSEQ hsTCRB assay version 4 in survey mode was used to sequence TCRbeta repertoires from genomic DNA. In its TCRdb copy, this immuneACCESS table keeps in-frame sequences only and misses some clones. Where compared with another copy, unresolved V genes explain less than half of these, and the others have no known cause. This sample is represented by about 40,000 clones; more than 75% of them were singletons. The biggest ten clones account for about 5% of the sample. Reading the label with the study, this specimen's treatment or condition is: suppressive antiretroviral therapy. A pool of overlapping 15-mer peptides from HIV-1 Gag, at 1 ug per peptide per mL, was used to stimulate the cells. Memory populations depleted of antigen-responding cells were obtained by sorting nonresponding CD40L-negative CD69-negative CD45RO-high memory CD4+ T cells.

For these TCRs, the target antigens are not known. This sample comprised cultured CD4+ T cells from PBMCs, obtained from a patient who received antiretroviral therapy. The sample's cell subset or site label, decoded: CD40L-CD69- CD45RO-high memory CD4 T cells not responding to Gag peptides. The receptor source for this set is an adult with HIV. The donor label of this sample is uncertain.

This chain links TRBV28 with TRBJ1-5; D is unclear. This CDR3 has 12 amino acids. V shed 1 base and J shed 7 bases, with 5 bases lying between them. CDR1 MDHEN and CDR2 SYDVKM come from the germline V gene. CDR3 sequence reads: CASSLSWQPQHF. DNA of the CDR3: TGTGCCAGCAGTTTATCGTGGCAGCCCCAGCATTTT.

V is TRBV24-1 and J is TRBJ2-7; D is uncertain. From germline, CDR1 is KGHDR and CDR2 SFDVKD. V lost 4 bases, J lost 1 base, and 13 bases lay in between. CDR3 length: 15 amino acids. DNA for the CDR3: TGTGCCACCAGTGAAGCCAGAAGTGGGTCCTACGAGCAGTACTTC. It translates to CATSEARSGSYEQYF.

This sequence joins TRBV27 and TRBJ2-3, with D possibly being TRBD1 (6 bases). Germline loops: CDR1 MNHEY, CDR2 SMNVEV (reference sequence). V dropped 0 bases and J dropped 9 bases, with 19 bases sitting between them. The CDR3 runs 16 residues. The DNA for the CDR3 is TGTGCCAGCAGTTTATCGAGTGGGGCGAAGGGGGAGACGCAGTATTTT. Translating gives CASSLSSGAKGETQYF.

This clone appeared once. The V and J genes are TRBV10-3 and TRBJ2-7; 7 nucleotides line up with TRBD2. This CDR3 is 14 amino acids long. Unmatched junction bases numbered 4, after V lost 2 bases and J lost 3 bases. CDR1 and CDR2 from the germline V gene are ENHRY and SYGVKD. CDR3 sequence (DNA): TGTGCCATCAGTGAGGGGGGAGGGATCTACGAGCAGTACTTC. Translating gives CAISEGGGIYEQYF.

V and J are TRBV28 and TRBJ1-6; TRBD1 aligns across 11 bases. Germline values: CDR1 MDHEN, CDR2 SYDVKM. The CDR3 has 17 amino acids. V shed 2 bases and J 10 bases; nucleotides not matched to a gene: 10. In DNA, the CDR3 is TGTGCCAGCAGTTTACCCCTGGGGACAGGGGGTGTCTCACCCCTCCACTTT. Amino acid sequence: CASSLPLGTGGVSPLHF.

The chain carries TRBV7-3 and TRBJ1-5; no definite D call. In germline, CDR1 is SGHTA, CDR2 FQGTGA. The CDR3 spans 18 residues. V lost 2 bases and J lost 3, with 20 bases in between. The CDR3 here is CASSLESFEPRINQPQHF. CDR3 DNA sequence: TGTGCCAGCAGCTTAGAGAGTTTCGAGCCGAGAATCAATCAGCCCCAGCATTTT.

This chain uses TRBV5-1 with TRBJ2-2; TRBD1 matches 9 bases. Germline assignment: CDR1 SGHRS and CDR2 YFSETQ. CDR3 length: 15 residues. With V trimmed by 2 bases and J by 5 bases, 4 bases remained unmatched. CDR3 sequence: CASSLDRGYTGELFF. In DNA form, the CDR3 reads TGCGCCAGCAGCTTAGACAGGGGGTATACCGGGGAGCTGTTTTTT.

The chain has TRBV7-6 and TRBJ2-5; 9 bases match TRBD1. Germline loops: CDR1 SGHVS, CDR2 FNYEAQ. This CDR3 contains 15 residues. J gave up 5 bases and V 5 bases, and 9 bases lay outside the gene matches. In nucleotides, the CDR3 is TGTGCCAGCAGCCCCCCGACAGGGGGGGCGGAGACCCAGTACTTC. Encoded protein: CASSPPTGGAETQYF.

The genes are TRBV7-6 and TRBJ2-2; 9 nucleotides match TRBD1. This CDR3 has 16 amino acids. Germline assignment: CDR1 SGHVS and CDR2 FNYEAQ. J was trimmed by 4 bases and V by 2 bases; bases with no gene match: 5. CDR3 bases: TGTGCCAGCAGCTTATCAGTGACAGGGGGCACCGGGGAGCTGTTTTTT. It specifies CASSLSVTGGTGELFF.

The V and J genes are TRBV28 and TRBJ1-5, with TRBD1 matching 10 bases. This CDR3 region has 15 residues. Trimming took 6 bases from V and 5 from J; bases not matched to a gene: 7. Per germline, CDR1 MDHEN and CDR2 SYDVKM. The CDR3 DNA reads TGTGCCAGCAGGCCGGGACAGGGGCGGTATCAGCCCCAGCATTTT. This sequence encodes CASRPGQGRYQPQHF. Full variable domain (missing parts from reference TRBV28 and TRBJ1-5): DVKVTQSSRYLVKRTGEKVFLECVQDMDHENMFWYRQDPGLGLRLIYFSYDVKMKEKGDIPEGYSVSREKKERFSLILESASTNQTSMYLCASRPGQGRYQPQHFGDGTRLSIL.

The V gene is TRBV7-2, the J gene TRBJ1-1; D unclear. V was shortened by 2 bases and J by 1 base, with 11 bases between the two germline ends. Germline CDR1 and CDR2: SGHTA and FQGNSA. This CDR3 is 15 amino acids long. The chain's CDR3 is CASSLQGSGNTEAFF. CDR3 DNA: TGTGCCAGCAGCTTACAAGGGAGTGGGAACACTGAAGCTTTCTTT. Drawing the rest from reference TRBV7-2 and TRBJ1-1, the complete variable domain is GAGVSQSPSNKVTEKGKDVELRCDPISGHTALYWYRQSLGQGLEFLIYFQGNSAPDKSGLPSDRFSAERTGGSVSTLTIQRTQQEDSAVYLCASSLQGSGNTEAFFGQGTRLTVV.

CDR3 coding DNA: TGTGCCGGTTCGCCGGAGGGGGCCGGCGATGAGCAGTTCTTC. This translates into CAGSPEGAGDEQFF. The V call is TRBV28, the J call TRBJ2-1; perhaps TRBD1 as D (7 bases). The CDR3 contains 14 residues. Germline CDR1 reads MDHEN; CDR2 reads SYDVKM. V was shortened by 11 bases and J by 8 bases, with 22 bases between the two germline ends.

This clone appeared once. The rearrangement uses TRBV9 and TRBJ2-7; D unresolved. This CDR3 comprises 14 residues. Trimming took off 0 bases at V and 7 bases at J, with 14 bases between the two ends. CDR1 is SGDLS and CDR2 is YYNGEE in the germline V gene. This CDR3 is CASSVAERFGEQYF. CDR3 DNA: TGTGCCAGCAGCGTAGCTGAACGTTTCGGGGAGCAGTACTTC.

The rearrangement joins TRBV11-2 to TRBJ2-1, with TRBD2 identical over 12 bases. V dropped 1 base and J dropped 10; count of bases not matched to a gene: 14. Germline lookup yields CDR1 SGHAT and CDR2 FQNNGV. The CDR3 contains 18 residues. In DNA, the CDR3 is TGTGCCAGCAGCTTAGTTTCTAGCGGGGGGGCGACACGACAAGAGCAGTTCTTC. Protein product: CASSLVSSGGATRQEQFF.

V and J are TRBV2 and TRBJ2-5; D tentatively reads TRBD1 or TRBD2 (5 bases each). Trimming pared 6 bases from V and 1 base from J, leaving 12 bases between. Germline lookup yields CDR1 SNHLY and CDR2 FYNNEI. The CDR3 is made up of 14 amino acids. The CDR3 DNA follows: TGTGCCAGCAGGCCCGGGACCGCCCAAGAGACCCAGTACTTC. Its protein product is CASRPGTAQETQYF. The complete variable domain, with remaining parts taken from reference TRBV2 and TRBJ2-5, reads EPEVTQTPSHQVTQMGQEVILRCVPISNHLYFYWYRQILGQKVEFLVSFYNNEISEKSEIFDDQFSVERPDGSNFTLKIRSTKLEDSAMYFCASRPGTAQETQYFGPGTRLLVL.

The chain couples TRBV10-3 to TRBJ1-4; D not resolved. V lost 0 bases and J lost 2, with 13 bases in between. From germline, CDR1 is ENHRY and CDR2 SYGVKD. This CDR3 contains 17 residues. The CDR3 is CAISESDTLRTNEKLFF. The DNA for the CDR3 is TGTGCCATCAGTGAGTCCGACACTTTGAGGACTAATGAAAAACTGTTTTTT.

For the CDR3, the DNA is TGTGCCACCAGCAACAAACGGAAAGCCCGGCAGCCCCAGCATTTT. Translation: CATSNKRKARQPQHF. V usage is TRBV15 and J usage is TRBJ1-5; D uncertain. This CDR3 has 15 residues. Trimming stripped 4 bases from V and 7 bases from J, with 17 bases between. Germline CDR1 LNHNV, CDR2 YYDKDF (reference sequence).

The genes are TRBV11-2 and TRBJ1-1; TRBD1 might be the D (6 bases). This CDR3 is 13 amino acids long. Germline CDR1 SGHAT, CDR2 FQNNGV. Trimming cost V 3 bases and J 3 bases, with 8 bases left between them. CDR3 region: CASSLTGDTEAFF. CDR3 DNA: TGTGCCAGCAGCTTGACAGGAGACACTGAAGCTTTCTTT.

The chain has TRBV13 and TRBJ2-3; 8 positions agree with TRBD1. V was clipped by 4 bases and J by 3 bases; unmatched bases: 3. From germline, CDR1 is PRHDT and CDR2 FYEKMQ (reference sequence). CDR3 length equals 14 residues. CDR3 residues: CASSSGQGTDTQYF. For the CDR3, the DNA is TGTGCCAGCAGCTCCGGACAGGGAACAGATACGCAGTATTTT. Combining the CDR3 with reference TRBV13 and TRBJ2-3 gives the whole variable domain AAGVIQSPRHLIKEKRETATLKCYPIPRHDTVYWYQQGPGQDPQFLISFYEKMQSDKGSIPDRFSAQQFSDYHSELNMSSLELGDSALYFCASSSGQGTDTQYFGPGTRLTVL.

The chain recombines TRBV28 with TRBJ2-7; D remains unclear. Germline V CDR1 and CDR2: MDHEN, SYDVKM. V dropped 7 bases and J dropped 0 bases, with 16 bases sitting between them. The CDR3 is 15 residues long. CDR3 in DNA: TGTGCCAGCACGAGCCGAAGGCACAACTCCTACGAGCAGTACTTC. This translates into CASTSRRHNSYEQYF.

The chain joins TRBV19 to TRBJ1-2, with D unresolved. Per the germline V gene, CDR1 is LNHDA and CDR2 is SQIVND (reference sequence). The V and J ends lost 11 bases and 13 bases respectively, with 17 bases between them. The CDR3 has 10 amino acids. The CDR3 nucleotides read TGTGCCGCCCGCGGGATCTCCCTCACCTTC. Its protein product is CAARGISLTF.

The V call is TRBV5-1, the J call TRBJ1-6; 10 bases align to TRBD1. CDR1 SGHRS and CDR2 YFSETQ come from the germline V gene. V was pared by 3 bases and J by 5 bases, with 5 bases of the junction left unmatched. This CDR3 spans 16 amino acids. The CDR3 coding sequence is TGCGCCAGCAGCTATTCCGGGACAGGGGATAATTCACCCCTCCACTTT. It encodes CASSYSGTGDNSPLHF.

The chain recombines TRBV18 with TRBJ2-1, with 9 bases lining up with TRBD2. Trimming removed 0 bases from V and 3 bases from J; junction bases left unmatched: 3. The length of the CDR3 is 16 residues. CDR1 KGHSH and CDR2 LQKENI come from the germline V gene. CDR3 sequence (DNA): TGTGCCAGCTCACCACCGAAGCGGGGGGTCTACAATGAGCAGTTCTTC. This gives the protein CASSPPKRGVYNEQFF. The variable domain in full, completed from reference TRBV18 and TRBJ2-1, reads NAGVMQNPRHLVRRRGQEARLRCSPMKGHSHVYWYRQLPEEGLKFMVYLQKENIIDESGMPKERFSAEFPKEGPSILRIQQVVRGDSAAYFCASSPPKRGVYNEQFFGPGTRLTVL.

The rearrangement links TRBV24-1 to TRBJ2-7; D remains unclear. The V end was cut by 1 base, the J end by 5 bases, with 8 bases between. Germline loops: CDR1 KGHDR, CDR2 SFDVKD. The CDR3 runs 13 residues. The CDR3 DNA sequence: TGTGCCACCAGTGATTTATTAAAGGACGAGCAGTACTTC. Its translation is CATSDLLKDEQYF.

The J gene is TRBJ2-3, the V gene TRBV18; 8 bases are shared with TRBD2. V lost 4 bases, J lost 1 base, and 4 bases stayed unmatched. CDR1 KGHSH and CDR2 LQKENI come from the germline V gene. There are 15 residues in the CDR3. Here the CDR3 reads CASSLLAERTDTQYF. DNA of the CDR3: TGTGCCAGCTCACTACTAGCGGAGCGCACAGATACGCAGTATTTT. The variable domain in full, completed from reference TRBV18 and TRBJ2-3, reads NAGVMQNPRHLVRRRGQEARLRCSPMKGHSHVYWYRQLPEEGLKFMVYLQKENIIDESGMPKERFSAEFPKEGPSILRIQQVVRGDSAAYFCASSLLAERTDTQYFGPGTRLTVL.

The chain has TRBV5-1 and TRBJ2-2; 9 positions agree with TRBD1. J was trimmed by 7 bases and V by 4 bases; bases with no gene match: 8. Germline CDR1 and CDR2: SGHRS and YFSETQ. The CDR3 extends over 15 amino acids. The CDR3 region is CASSGTGRVIGELFF. DNA for the CDR3: TGCGCCAGCAGCGGGACAGGGAGGGTCATCGGGGAGCTGTTTTTT.

V gene TRBV28 combines with J gene TRBJ2-7; 8 nucleotides agree with TRBD2. V shed 5 bases and J 2 bases; nucleotides not matched to a gene: 17. Germline V gene data show CDR1 as MDHEN and CDR2 as SYDVKM. This CDR3 has 18 residues. The CDR3 spells CASSPLGGSGKEAYEQYF. The CDR3 DNA sequence: TGTGCCAGCAGTCCCCTAGGGGGTAGCGGGAAGGAAGCCTACGAGCAGTACTTC.

CDR3 sequence reads: CASSRGIRDTEAFF. The CDR3 nucleotides are TGTGCCAGCTCAAGGGGGATAAGAGACACTGAAGCTTTCTTT. The chain joins TRBV2 to TRBJ1-1; possibly TRBD1 for D (6 bases). The CDR3 spans 14 residues. With 8 bases removed from V and 3 bases from J, the gap between germline ends came to 16 bases. CDR1 and CDR2 from the germline V gene are SNHLY and FYNNEI.

The J gene is TRBJ2-7, the V gene TRBV7-8, with TRBD1 matching over 9 bases. This CDR3 spans 15 amino acids. Germline lookup yields CDR1 SGHVS and CDR2 FQNEAQ. With 5 bases clipped from V and 5 bases from J, the junction kept 10 bases outside the gene matches. CDR3 sequence (DNA): TGTGCCAGCAGCGCACAGGGGGCGATAGGTGACGAGCAGTACTTC. Amino acids: CASSAQGAIGDEQYF.

The chain uses TRBV20-1 and TRBJ1-1; D is possibly TRBD1 (6 bases). Germline loops: CDR1 DFQATT, CDR2 SNEGSKA (reference sequence). The CDR3 covers 15 residues. V was clipped by 3 bases and J by 0 bases, with 14 bases between them. The CDR3 bases are TGCAGTGCTAGTGATTATGAGGGGGTGAACACTGAAGCTTTCTTT. Protein product: CSASDYEGVNTEAFF.

The chain has TRBV28 and TRBJ2-7, with 8 bases aligning to TRBD2. The germline gives CDR1 MDHEN, CDR2 SYDVKM. The V gene end was trimmed by 6 bases and the J gene end by 3 bases; junction bases not matched to a gene: 13. The CDR3 is made up of 16 amino acids. CDR3 nucleotides: TGTGCCAGCAGCCCCTCCGGAGCGGGAGTCCGCTACGAGCAGTACTTC. It codes for CASSPSGAGVRYEQYF.